These 13 T cell receptor beta chains were all obtained from the same sample, sequenced in a study of T-cell reconstitution after alpha-beta-depleted transplantation in children. Preparation of the TCRbeta library was carried out with unique molecular identifiers. TCRdb re-called the PCR reads through MiXCR, storing one row per CDR3 protein. The sample shows 350,000 to 450,000 distinct CDR3 sequences, about 20% of them seen only once. The starting material was PBMCs from the stem cell graft donor, obtained from the stem cell graft. The source of these receptors is a human donor who donated a stem cell graft to a child with acute myeloid leukemia.

This clonotype was recorded at least ten times. The V call is TRBV20-1, the J call TRBJ1-2; D may be TRBD1 (5 bases). Trimming shortened V by 3 bases and J by 5 bases, and 13 bases separated the two germline ends. CDR1 is DFQATT, CDR2 SNEGSKA, per germline (reference sequence). The CDR3 consists of 13 residues. CDR3 nucleotides: TGCAGTGCTAGCCAGGGCTTAAGATATGGCTACACCTTC. It is translated as CSASQGLRYGYTF.

This rearrangement joins TRBV12-2 to TRBJ2-1; the D call of TRBD2 is as the table states it, not checked on the DNA. TRBV12-2 is deemed a pseudogene. CDR3 size: 19 residues. The CDR3 nucleotides read TGTGCAAGTCGCTTAGTAGATAGGCTAGCGGATTTCTCCTACAATGAGCAGTTCTTC. Translation: CASRLVDRLADFSYNEQFF.

This clonotype was picked up a small number of times. This chain connects TRBV6-5 to TRBJ1-5; perhaps TRBD1 as D (6 bases). Germline V gene data show CDR1 as MNHEY and CDR2 as SVGAGI. V lost 0 bases to trimming and J lost 7 bases, with 13 bases between them. The CDR3 has 15 amino acids. The CDR3: CASSYSARGGQPQHF. The CDR3 nucleotides read TGTGCCAGCAGTTACTCGGCCAGGGGTGGCCAGCCCCAGCATTTT.

V gene TRBV28 combines with J gene TRBJ2-7; 10 bases agree with TRBD1. The CDR3 has 13 amino acids. V gave up 7 bases and J gave up 4 bases; unmatched junction bases: 4. Germline CDR1 reads MDHEN; CDR2 reads SYDVKM. CDR3 amino acids: CASTWDRGYEQYF. Here the CDR3 DNA reads TGTGCCAGCACCTGGGACAGGGGTTACGAGCAGTACTTC.

At least ten counts were recorded for this clonotype. This chain connects TRBV12-3 or TRBV12-4 to TRBJ1-1; the D gene is possibly TRBD1 (5 bases). The CDR3 runs to 13 residues. The V end was cut by 7 bases, the J end by 1 base, with 10 bases between. The CDR3 loop reads CASTLRGNTEAFF. The CDR3 DNA follows: TGTGCCAGCACCCTGAGGGGGAACACTGAAGCTTTCTTT.

This clonotype was counted only a few times. The J gene is TRBJ1-1, the V gene TRBV7-9; D not resolved. The CDR3 sequence is 16 residues long. Trimming took 3 bases from V and 0 from J, leaving 14 bases between them. Germline lookup yields CDR1 SEHNR and CDR2 FQNEAQ (reference sequence). In DNA, the CDR3 is TGTGCCAGCAGCTTCGGGTATACATCCATGAACACTGAAGCTTTCTTT. Its protein is CASSFGYTSMNTEAFF. The complete variable domain, with remaining parts taken from reference TRBV7-9 and TRBJ1-1, reads DTGVSQNPRHKITKRGQNVTFRCDPISEHNRLYWYRQTLGQGPEFLTYFQNEAQLEKSRLLSDRFSAERPKGSFSTLEIQRTEQGDSAMYLCASSFGYTSMNTEAFFGQGTRLTVV.

This clonotype was picked up many times. The genes are TRBV29-1 and TRBJ2-3; D may be TRBD2 (5 bases). V lost 3 bases and J lost 5, with 18 bases in between. The CDR3 runs 15 residues. The germline gives CDR1 SQVTM, CDR2 ANQGSEA. CDR3 sequence (DNA): TGCAGCGTTGAGGAGTTTCTGGACCGGGAAGATACGCAGTATTTT. Translation gives CSVEEFLDREDTQYF.

The table lists this clonotype with a few counts. This chain's CDR3 is CASSTSSGNPYEQYF. CDR3 nucleotides: TGTGCCAGCAGTACTTCAAGCGGGAACCCCTACGAGCAGTACTTC. The J gene is TRBJ2-7, the V gene TRBV12-3 or TRBV12-4; TRBD2 matches at 7 bases. With V trimmed by 5 bases and J by 2 bases, 9 bases remained unmatched. The CDR3 extends over 15 amino acids.

The sample holds many counts of this clonotype. The CDR3 region is CSVVILAGTTDTQYF. Here the CDR3 DNA reads TGCAGCGTCGTAATTCTAGCGGGAACTACAGATACGCAGTATTTT. V gene TRBV29-1 combines with J gene TRBJ2-3; 9 nucleotides line up with TRBD2. The CDR3 length is 15 residues. Germline loops: CDR1 SQVTM, CDR2 ANQGSEA. V trimming: 6 bases; J trimming: 3 bases; junction bases outside the gene matches: 10.

This clonotype showed up just a few times. The J gene is TRBJ1-2, the V gene TRBV6-1; TRBD1 matches 9 bases. Germline V gene sequence: CDR1 MNHNS, CDR2 SASEGT. V trimming: 7 bases; J trimming: 4 bases; junction bases outside the gene matches: 10. The CDR3 sequence is 15 residues long. The CDR3 DNA follows: TGTGCCAGCACCCCAGACAGGGGGGGCTTCTATGGCTACACCTTC. Protein product: CASTPDRGGFYGYTF.

This clonotype has at least ten counts. The genes are TRBV20-1 and TRBJ2-1; 9 nucleotides agree with TRBD2. CDR1 and CDR2 from the germline V gene are DFQATT and SNEGSKA (reference sequence). The CDR3 contains 16 residues. With 0 bases clipped from V and 7 bases from J, the junction kept 10 bases outside the gene matches. The CDR3 here is CSARDRLAGGGNEQFF. The DNA for the CDR3 is TGCAGTGCTAGAGATCGACTCGCGGGAGGGGGAAATGAGCAGTTCTTC.

This clonotype was picked up a small number of times. This rearrangement joins TRBV12-3 or TRBV12-4 to TRBJ1-5; D may be TRBD1 (6 bases). This CDR3 has 14 residues. V was cut by 1 base and J by 5 bases, with 9 bases left in between. In nucleotides, the CDR3 is TGTGCCAGCAGTTTAGGCAGGGGAGATCAGCCCCAGCATTTT. The encoded protein is CASSLGRGDQPQHF.

The V call is TRBV7-8, the J call TRBJ2-7; D may match TRBD1 or TRBD2 (6 bases each). CDR1 and CDR2 (germline): SGHVS, FQNEAQ. V lost 4 bases and J 2 bases, leaving 18 bases between the germline ends. This CDR3 is 16 amino acids long. The CDR3 spells CASSSGGGTEAYEQYF. In DNA form, the CDR3 reads TGTGCCAGCAGCTCCGGAGGGGGTACTGAAGCCTACGAGCAGTACTTC. Using reference TRBV7-8 and TRBJ2-7 for the parts outside the CDR3, the full variable domain is GAGVSQSPRYKVAKRGQDVALRCDPISGHVSLFWYQQALGQGPEFLTYFQNEAQLDKSGLPSDRFFAERPEGSVSTLKIQRTQQEDSAVYLCASSSGGGTEAYEQYFGPGTRLTVT.